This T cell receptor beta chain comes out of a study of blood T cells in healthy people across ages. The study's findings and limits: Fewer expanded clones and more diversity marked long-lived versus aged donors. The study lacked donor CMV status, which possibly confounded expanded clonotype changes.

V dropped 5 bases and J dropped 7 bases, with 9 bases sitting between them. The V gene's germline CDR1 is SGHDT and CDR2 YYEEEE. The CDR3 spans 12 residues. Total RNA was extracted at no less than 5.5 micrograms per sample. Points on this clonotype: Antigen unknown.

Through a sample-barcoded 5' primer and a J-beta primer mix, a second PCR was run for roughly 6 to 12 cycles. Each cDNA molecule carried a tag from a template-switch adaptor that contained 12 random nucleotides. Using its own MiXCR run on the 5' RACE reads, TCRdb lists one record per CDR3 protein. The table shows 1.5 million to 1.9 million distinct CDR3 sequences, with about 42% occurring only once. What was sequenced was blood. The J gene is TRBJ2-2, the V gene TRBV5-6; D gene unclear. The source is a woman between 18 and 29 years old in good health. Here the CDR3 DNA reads TGTGCCAGCAGAGTTGGCGTCGGGGAGCTGTTTTTT. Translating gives CASRVGVGELFF.